These T cell receptor beta chains were read from a single sample in a study of response to subunit inactivated influenza vaccine. A single record per CDR3 protein comes from TCRdb applying MiXCR to the RT-PCR reads. The sample includes 750,000 to 850,000 distinct CDR3 sequences, approximately 17% seen only once; the top ten take 9.5% to 13%. The sample here was PBMCs from blood, taken roughly 5 days after vaccination. These receptors were taken from a man aged 45 to 65 who received an inactivated influenza vaccine. CDR3s include the opening cysteine and the closing phenylalanine or tryptophan. The order of the fields is J gene, V gene, CDR3 protein.

>TRBJ2-7|TRBV7-2
CASSLDREDEQYF
>TRBJ2-7|TRBV4-2
CASSQAGQPYEQYF
>TRBJ1-1|TRBV5-1
CASSPRDRMNTEAFF
>TRBJ2-1|TRBV29-1
CSVEGGGRANEQFF
>TRBJ2-1|TRBV6-2/TRBV6-3
CASSPSGGRLNEQFF
>TRBJ2-3|TRBV15
CATSMGLAGGWGFGDTQYF
>TRBJ2-7|TRBV20-1
CSARQGLADYEQYF
>TRBJ2-7|TRBV7-2
CASSPGLAAREQYF
>TRBJ2-3|TRBV20-1
CSASVGAASDTQYF
>TRBJ1-1|TRBV5-1
CASSGGVNTEAFF
>TRBJ2-4|TRBV7-9
CASSLAGGTAKNIQYF
>TRBJ2-1|TRBV24-1
CATNPGRGWNEQFF
>TRBJ1-1|TRBV29-1
CSANRGPNTEAFF
>TRBJ2-3|TRBV12-3/TRBV12-4
CASSSTHTQYF
>TRBJ2-1|TRBV9
CASSTGGLIGEQFF
>TRBJ2-4|TRBV12-3/TRBV12-4
CASSLRDTKNIQYF
>TRBJ2-5|TRBV27
CASSLSAGETQYF
>TRBJ2-7|TRBV20-1
CSARASMYYEQYF